This TCR beta chain is from a study of shared clonotypes between healthy human individuals. Study-level points and caveats: An anticipated effect of sequencing depth on clonotype sharing among donors was recognized.

To note about this clone: Its antigen is unknown.

V dropped 4 bases and J dropped 4; count of bases not matched to a gene: 4. The CDR3 runs 16 residues. Germline CDR1 reads MGHDK; CDR2 reads SYGVNS. Method: immunoSEQ multiplex PCR; TCRdb's copy keeps in-frame clones and lacks some. The sample has 2 million to 2.5 million clones, over 90% seen once. The sequence came from a man between 18 and 35 years old in good health. Some clones in this sample may be carry-over from other donors' samples. Sequenced material: naive CD4+ T cells from PBMCs. Subset indicated: CD45RA+ positively selected. The chain has TRBV25-1 and TRBJ2-2; the match to TRBD2 covers 12 bases. CDR3 nucleotides: TGTGCCAGCAGTGTAGCTAGCGGGAGGGGCACCGGGGAGCTGTTTTTT. Translation gives CASSVASGRGTGELFF. Using reference TRBV25-1 and TRBJ2-2 for the parts outside the CDR3, the full variable domain is EADIYQTPRYLVIGTGKKITLECSQTMGHDKMYWYQQDPGMELHLIHYSYGVNSTEKGDLSSESTVSRIRTEHFPLTLESARPSHTSQYLCASSVASGRGTGELFFGEGSRLTVL.